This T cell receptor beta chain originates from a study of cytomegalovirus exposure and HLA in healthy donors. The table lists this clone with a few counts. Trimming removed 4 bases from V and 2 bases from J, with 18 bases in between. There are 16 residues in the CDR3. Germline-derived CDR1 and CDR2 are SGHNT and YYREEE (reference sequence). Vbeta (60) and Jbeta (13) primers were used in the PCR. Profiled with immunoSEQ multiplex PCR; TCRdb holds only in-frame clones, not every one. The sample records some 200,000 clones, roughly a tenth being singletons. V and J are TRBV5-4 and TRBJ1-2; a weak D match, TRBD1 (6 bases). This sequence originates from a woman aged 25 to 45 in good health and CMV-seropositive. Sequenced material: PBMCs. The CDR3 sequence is CASSQKWGRGNYGYTF. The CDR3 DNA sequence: TGTGCCAGCAGCCAGAAATGGGGCAGGGGAAACTATGGCTACACCTTC.